This T cell receptor (beta chain) comes out of a study of OX40 agonist ivuxolimab in advanced cancers. A note on this clone: Antigen: not known.

Some clones are missing from TCRdb's copy, which holds only in-frame ones; the method was immunoSEQ multiplex PCR. The data show some 31,000 clones, with over 60% seen just once and around 21% held by the top ten. Patients were excluded for autoimmune disease history or systemic immunosuppression. Germline trimming cut 4 bases from V and 1 base from J; bases unmatched to any gene: 1. The length of the CDR3 is 17 residues. Germline V gene lookup returns CDR1 SGHAT and CDR2 FQNNGV. Findings and limits, study-wide: Low clonal expansion, among the lowest seen, marked partial responders at 0.1-3.0 mg/kg. More expanded clones were found, on average, in CD8+ than in CD4+ T cells.

The clonotype comes from an adult with an advanced solid tumor such as melanoma, head and neck, liver or kidney cancer. Here the sequenced sample was CD4+ or CD8+ T cells sorted from blood, taken in a trial of the OX40 agonist ivuxolimab. The chain combines TRBV11-2 with TRBJ2-2; TRBD2 matches 15 bases. Here the CDR3 reads CASSWGLAGGNTGELFF. The CDR3 nucleotides read TGTGCCAGCAGCTGGGGACTAGCGGGGGGGAACACCGGGGAGCTGTTTTTT.